Below, 23 T cell receptor beta chains from the same sample are listed, as sequenced in a study of blood T cell repertoires in COVID-19. Libraries were prepared by immunoSEQ multiplex PCR; TCRdb keeps only in-frame clonotypes and omits some of them. The table has 350,000 or so clones, 89% seen once. Source material: peripheral blood. The receptors come from a woman aged 60-70 years with COVID-19, enrolled during active disease.

The rearrangement joins TRBV19 to TRBJ2-2; 7 positions agree with TRBD1. Germline assignment: CDR1 LNHDA and CDR2 SQIVND (reference sequence). Trimming took 5 bases from V and 5 from J; bases not matched to a gene: 2. The CDR3 has 13 residues. In DNA form, the CDR3 reads TGTGCCAGTAGTGCACAGGGGACCGGGGAGCTGTTTTTT. Protein sequence: CASSAQGTGELFF. The variable domain in full, completed from reference TRBV19 and TRBJ2-2, reads DGGITQSPKYLFRKEGQNVTLSCEQNLNHDAMYWYRQDPGQGLRLIYYSQIVNDFQKGDIAEGYSVSREKKESFPLTVTSAQKNPTAFYLCASSAQGTGELFFGEGSRLTVL.

V and J are TRBV10-2 and TRBJ2-7; D possibly corresponds to TRBD2 (5 bases). V was pared by 3 bases and J by 7 bases, with 19 bases between. Germline V gene sequence: CDR1 WSHSY, CDR2 SAAADI. CDR3 length: 15 amino acids. The CDR3 here is CASSDKDLGWLEQYF. CDR3 in DNA: TGCGCCAGCAGTGACAAGGACTTGGGTTGGTTAGAGCAGTACTTC.

V usage is TRBV6-1 and J usage is TRBJ1-6; TRBD1 matches 7 bases. The CDR3 covers 16 residues. With V trimmed by 4 bases and J by 3 bases, 6 bases remained unmatched. In germline, CDR1 is MNHNS, CDR2 SASEGT. The CDR3 nucleotides are TGTGCCAGCAGTGCAACGGGACAGAGCTATAATTCACCCCTCCACTTT. Residues: CASSATGQSYNSPLHF.

The chain has TRBV4-2 and TRBJ2-3; 9 bases are shared with TRBD2. The CDR3 loop spans 16 amino acids. V trimming: 7 bases; J trimming: 4 bases; junction bases outside the gene matches: 12. The germline gives CDR1 LGHNA, CDR2 YNFKEQ. Here the CDR3 DNA reads TGTGCCAGCATTCAAGAGCGGGGGGAAAGGGCAGATACGCAGTATTTT. This codes for CASIQERGERADTQYF.

This clone was counted once. J is TRBJ1-4 and V is TRBV11-1, with 8 positions matching TRBD1. The CDR3 extends over 13 amino acids. V was clipped by 4 bases and J by 8 bases; unmatched bases: 3. Per germline, CDR1 SGHAT and CDR2 FQDESV (reference sequence). The chain's CDR3 is CASSWRDREKLFF. CDR3 bases: TGTGCCAGCAGCTGGAGGGACAGGGAAAAACTGTTTTTT. Full variable domain (rest looked up from reference TRBV11-1 and TRBJ1-4): EAEVAQSPRYKITEKSQAVAFWCDPISGHATLYWYRQILGQGPELLVQFQDESVVDDSQLPKDRFSAERLKGVDSTLKIQPAELGDSAMYLCASSWRDREKLFFGSGTQLSVL.

V usage is TRBV30 and J usage is TRBJ1-5; 8 positions agree with TRBD1. The V segment lost 2 bases and the J segment 9 bases; nucleotides outside the gene matches: 9. Looked up from germline, CDR1 is GTSNPN and CDR2 is SVGIG (reference sequence). The CDR3 covers 14 residues. CDR3 in DNA: TGTGCCTGGAGTAAAAGACAGGGGTGGGCGCCCCAGCATTTT. Protein: CAWSKRQGWAPQHF.

V and J are TRBV3-1 (or the pseudogene TRBV3-2) and TRBJ2-1; the match to TRBD2 covers 10 bases. The CDR3 has 16 amino acids. CDR1 and CDR2 (germline): LGHDT, YNNKEL (reference sequence). Trimming took 4 bases from V and 9 from J; bases not matched to a gene: 12. DNA of the CDR3: TGTGCCAGCAGCCGCAGTGAGCGGGGGGGCGTTCCTGAGCAGTTCTTC. It translates to CASSRSERGGVPEQFF.

The rearrangement links TRBV5-1 to TRBJ1-2; D is ambiguous. The CDR3 has 13 amino acids. Between the trimmed V and J ends, which lost 0 bases and 4 bases, there was a span of 7 bases. The germline V gene has CDR1 SGHRS and CDR2 YFSETQ. For the CDR3, the DNA is TGCGCCAGCAGCTTGGGTCAGATCTATGGCTACACCTTC. It is translated as CASSLGQIYGYTF.

The chain couples TRBV2 to TRBJ1-1, with D maybe TRBD1 (6 bases). Deletions cut 6 bases from V and 7 bases from J, with 12 bases between. Germline values: CDR1 SNHLY, CDR2 FYNNEI. This CDR3 comprises 12 residues. CDR3 residues: CASSSGDGEAFF. In DNA, the CDR3 is TGTGCCAGCAGCTCAGGGGATGGTGAAGCTTTCTTT. The entire variable domain, with the rest obtained from reference TRBV2 and TRBJ1-1, is as follows: EPEVTQTPSHQVTQMGQEVILRCVPISNHLYFYWYRQILGQKVEFLVSFYNNEISEKSEIFDDQFSVERPDGSNFTLKIRSTKLEDSAMYFCASSSGDGEAFFGQGTRLTVV.

The V and J genes are TRBV6-4 and TRBJ2-1, with 10 bases that match TRBD2. V trimming: 1 base; J trimming: 3 bases; junction bases outside the gene matches: 0. The germline V gene has CDR1 MRHNA and CDR2 SNTAGT. The CDR3 is 15 amino acids. The CDR3 region is CASSDWTSGYNEQFF. As DNA, the CDR3 is TGTGCCAGCAGTGACTGGACTAGCGGCTACAATGAGCAGTTCTTC.

The J gene is TRBJ1-5, the V gene TRBV28; D not certain. V lost 2 bases and J lost 6, with 14 bases in between. Germline V lookup: CDR1 MDHEN, CDR2 SYDVKM. The CDR3 is 15 amino acids. CDR3 sequence: CASSLPQSRGQPQHF. CDR3 coding DNA: TGTGCCAGCAGTTTACCCCAGAGTCGCGGTCAGCCCCAGCATTTT. Full variable domain (outside the CDR3, taken from reference TRBV28 and TRBJ1-5): DVKVTQSSRYLVKRTGEKVFLECVQDMDHENMFWYRQDPGLGLRLIYFSYDVKMKEKGDIPEGYSVSREKKERFSLILESASTNQTSMYLCASSLPQSRGQPQHFGDGTRLSIL.

The chain uses TRBV2 and TRBJ1-5; D ambiguous. Germline loops: CDR1 SNHLY, CDR2 FYNNEI. The CDR3 has 15 amino acids. Trimming took 0 bases from V and 4 from J, leaving 10 bases between them. The CDR3 loop reads CASSEAMGRNQPQHF. In nucleotides, the CDR3 is TGTGCCAGCAGTGAAGCGATGGGGAGAAATCAGCCCCAGCATTTT.

This rearrangement joins TRBV27 to TRBJ1-2; D gene uncertain. Trimming left V 2 bases short and J 4 bases short, with 5 bases between. The germline V gene has CDR1 MNHEY and CDR2 SMNVEV (reference sequence). This CDR3 region has 12 residues. CDR3 sequence: CASSLAGYGYTF. CDR3 DNA: TGTGCCAGCAGTTTAGCAGGCTATGGCTACACCTTC.

J is TRBJ2-7 and V is TRBV28; D unresolved. The length of the CDR3 is 12 residues. Germline V lookup: CDR1 MDHEN, CDR2 SYDVKM. V was cut by 4 bases and J by 7 bases, with 11 bases left in between. CDR3 region: CASSSPPREQYF. The DNA of the CDR3 is TGTGCCAGCAGTTCCCCACCGCGGGAGCAGTACTTC. The full variable domain, rest sourced from reference TRBV28 and TRBJ2-7, is DVKVTQSSRYLVKRTGEKVFLECVQDMDHENMFWYRQDPGLGLRLIYFSYDVKMKEKGDIPEGYSVSREKKERFSLILESASTNQTSMYLCASSSPPREQYFGPGTRLTVT.

This sequence joins TRBV27 and TRBJ1-6; 7 nucleotides line up with TRBD1. Germline assignment: CDR1 MNHEY and CDR2 SMNVEV (reference sequence). Trimming removed 6 bases from V and 8 bases from J; junction bases left unmatched: 10. This CDR3 is 15 amino acids long. In DNA form, the CDR3 reads TGTGCCAGCAGCCTACAGGGGATAGGGGATTCACCCCTCCACTTT. This translates into CASSLQGIGDSPLHF.

J is TRBJ1-2 and V is TRBV6-1, with 7 bases fitting TRBD1. Germline CDR1 MNHNS, CDR2 SASEGT. J was trimmed by 4 bases and V by 3 bases; bases with no gene match: 5. The CDR3 consists of 14 residues. DNA of the CDR3: TGTGCCAGCAGTGACCAAGGGGGCGCCTATGGCTACACCTTC. It yields the protein CASSDQGGAYGYTF.

This clone was seen a few times. The V and J genes are TRBV19 and TRBJ1-5, with D tentatively TRBD1 (5 bases). Trimming left V 1 base short and J 6 bases short, with 10 bases between. CDR3 length equals 14 residues. Germline-derived CDR1 and CDR2 are LNHDA and SQIVND (reference sequence). The CDR3 here is CASSIGGVVQPQHF. The CDR3, as DNA: TGTGCCAGTAGTATAGGGGGGGTTGTTCAGCCCCAGCATTTT.

This clone was counted once. V gene TRBV7-9 combines with J gene TRBJ1-4; tentative D call: TRBD1 (6 bases). Germline CDR1 is SEHNR and CDR2 is FQNEAQ (reference sequence). The CDR3 is made up of 14 amino acids. Trimming stripped 5 bases from V and 4 bases from J, with 11 bases between. The CDR3, as DNA: TGTGCCAGCAGCCCAGGGGCGGGTAATGAAAAACTGTTTTTT. As protein: CASSPGAGNEKLFF.

The chain links TRBV5-1 to TRBJ2-7, with TRBD1 matching over 7 bases. With V trimmed by 5 bases and J by 2 bases, 7 bases remained unmatched. CDR3 size: 14 residues. The germline CDR1 and CDR2 sequences are SGHRS and YFSETQ. Here the CDR3 reads CASSMPGTAYEQYF. DNA of the CDR3: TGCGCCAGCAGTATGCCCGGGACAGCCTACGAGCAGTACTTC. Using reference TRBV5-1 and TRBJ2-7 for the parts outside the CDR3, the full variable domain is KAGVTQTPRYLIKTRGQQVTLSCSPISGHRSVSWYQQTPGQGLQFLFEYFSETQRNKGNFPGRFSGRQFSNSRSEMNVSTLELGDSALYLCASSMPGTAYEQYFGPGTRLTVT.

The gene calls are TRBV5-1 and TRBJ2-7; 13 bases are shared with TRBD2. After removal of 7 bases from V and 2 bases from J, the junction contained 6 bases not matched to a gene. The germline gives CDR1 SGHRS, CDR2 YFSETQ. This CDR3 has 15 amino acids. CDR3 residues: CASRGLAGEAYEQYF. As DNA, the CDR3 is TGCGCCAGCCGCGGACTAGCGGGGGAGGCCTACGAGCAGTACTTC.

This clone was recorded only once. The V gene is TRBV6-6, the J gene TRBJ1-1; D not resolved. V dropped 5 bases and J dropped 5 bases, with 21 bases sitting between them. Germline CDR1 reads MNHNY; CDR2 reads SVGAGI (reference sequence). CDR3 length: 16 amino acids. The CDR3 loop is CASSTLGSWAVTEAFF. The CDR3 DNA is TGTGCCAGCAGTACCTTGGGGAGCTGGGCCGTTACTGAAGCTTTCTTT.

This clone was seen a single time. The chain employs TRBV6-5 and TRBJ2-7, with D perhaps TRBD2 (6 bases). This CDR3 has 10 residues. Germline V gene lookup returns CDR1 MNHEY and CDR2 SVGAGI. Trimming cost V 8 bases and J 7 bases, with 9 bases left between them. The CDR3 DNA is TGTGCCAGCGGACGGGGGGAGCAGTACTTC. Amino acid sequence: CASGRGEQYF.

This clone was counted a single time. This chain uses TRBV7-3 with TRBJ2-2, with D perhaps matching TRBD1 (6 bases). Trimming shortened V by 3 bases and J by 0 bases, and 8 bases separated the two germline ends. The CDR3 runs 15 residues. CDR1 is SGHTA, CDR2 FQGTGA, per germline. The CDR3 nucleotides read TGTGCCAGCAGCTTTGGGGACACGAACACCGGGGAGCTGTTTTTT. Protein: CASSFGDTNTGELFF.